The 9 T cell receptor beta chains in this list originate from one sample, sequenced in a study of T cells in Graves' hyperthyroidism and ophthalmopathy. Using RNA transcripts as the source, TCR beta CDR3 regions were amplified. An initial round of RT-PCR targeting the TCR CDR3 relied on the HTBI primer set. TCRdb fed the multiplex PCR reads into MiXCR, producing one record per CDR3 protein. The top ten clones hold around an eighth of a sample with about 420,000 distinct CDR3 sequences, 15% to 17% of them seen once. The sequenced material came from blood. These receptors were obtained from a woman aged 18-35 years with Graves' hyperthyroidism.

This clonotype showed up many times. The chain links TRBV14 to TRBJ2-7; maybe TRBD2 (6 bases). V lost 1 base and J 9 bases, leaving 13 bases between the germline ends. Germline V lookup: CDR1 SGHDN, CDR2 FVKESK. The CDR3 extends over 13 amino acids. This CDR3 reads CASSQVMEGGQYF. As DNA, the CDR3 is TGTGCCAGCAGCCAAGTGATGGAGGGCGGGCAGTACTTC.

This clonotype has at least ten counts. The rearrangement uses TRBV6-1 and TRBJ2-2, with a weak D call TRBD1 (6 bases). The CDR3 runs 15 residues. The germline CDR1 and CDR2 sequences are MNHNS and SASEGT. V gave up 6 bases and J gave up 1 base, with 12 bases separating them. This chain's CDR3 is CASRAPTGNTGELFF. The DNA of the CDR3 is TGTGCCAGCAGAGCCCCGACAGGGAACACCGGGGAGCTGTTTTTT.

This clonotype was seen more than once but under ten times. The rearrangement links TRBV20-1 to TRBJ1-3; D unresolved. V shed 4 bases and J shed 5 bases, with 15 bases lying between them. The germline V gene has CDR1 DFQATT and CDR2 SNEGSKA (reference sequence). The CDR3 has 14 residues. CDR3 sequence (DNA): TGCAGTGCTATTTTATACGGACGTCGAAACACCATATATTTT. It encodes CSAILYGRRNTIYF.

This clonotype was counted ten times or more. The rearrangement uses TRBV6-1 and TRBJ1-1, with D hard to call. CDR1 and CDR2 from the germline V gene are MNHNS and SASEGT. Trimming pared 5 bases from V and 2 bases from J, leaving 18 bases between. The CDR3 runs 16 residues. In DNA, the CDR3 is TGTGCCAGCAGTTCACCTAGATTAACACCAAACACTGAAGCTTTCTTT. Translation gives CASSSPRLTPNTEAFF.

Ten or more counts support this clonotype. The chain recombines TRBV7-2 with TRBJ1-2, with 7 bases lining up with TRBD1. Looked up from germline, CDR1 is SGHTA and CDR2 is FQGNSA. This CDR3 region has 15 residues. V was pared by 1 base and J by 4 bases, with 6 bases of the junction left unmatched. The CDR3 nucleotides are TGTGCCAGCAGCTTAGAGTCAGGGGGTTCCTATGGCTACACCTTC. Its translation: CASSLESGGSYGYTF.

This clonotype showed up just a few times. V usage is TRBV9 and J usage is TRBJ2-2; D is undetermined. The CDR3 runs to 14 residues. Per the germline V gene, CDR1 is SGDLS and CDR2 is YYNGEE. Trimming took off 1 base at V and 7 bases at J, with 11 bases between the two ends. This chain's CDR3 is CASSVLSQFGELFF. The CDR3 region has the DNA TGTGCCAGCAGCGTATTGAGTCAGTTCGGGGAGCTGTTTTTT. Based on the CDR3 plus reference TRBV9 and TRBJ2-2, the full variable domain is DSGVTQTPKHLITATGQRVTLRCSPRSGDLSVYWYQQSLDQGLQFLIQYYNGEERAKGNILERFSAQQFPDLHSELNLSSLELGDSALYFCASSVLSQFGELFFGEGSRLTVL.

The sample holds a few counts of this clonotype. J is TRBJ1-5 and V is TRBV20-1, with D hard to call. The V end lost 0 bases, the J end lost 4 bases, and 4 bases lay between the germline ends. CDR1 DFQATT and CDR2 SNEGSKA come from the germline V gene (reference sequence). The CDR3 length is 12 residues. The CDR3 spells CSARETNQPQHF. The CDR3 nucleotides are TGCAGTGCTAGAGAAACAAATCAGCCCCAGCATTTT.

This chain links TRBV7-9 with TRBJ1-2; no reliable D call. V lost 5 bases to trimming and J lost 4 bases, with 17 bases between them. Germline-derived CDR1 and CDR2 are SEHNR and FQNEAQ (reference sequence). The CDR3 runs to 15 residues. For the CDR3, the DNA is TGTGCCAGCAGCCAAGGGATAGGGCCGGGCTATGGCTACACCTTC. It is translated as CASSQGIGPGYGYTF.

There are a few counts of this clonotype. The chain uses TRBV5-1 and TRBJ2-6, with D tentatively TRBD1 (5 bases). Germline CDR1 reads SGHRS; CDR2 reads YFSETQ. The CDR3 is made up of 15 amino acids. Trimming took 0 bases from V and 2 from J, leaving 6 bases between them. The CDR3 DNA reads TGCGCCAGCAGCTTGGCAGGGACTGGGGCCAACGTCCTGACTTTC. It yields the protein CASSLAGTGANVLTF.